A single sample gave rise to the 8 T cell receptor beta chains below, sequenced in a study of beta chain features in type 1 diabetes. Study findings and constraints: Shortening of TCRB CDR3s, moderate but significant, appeared in all four CD4+ subsets of Type 1 diabetes patients.

These receptors' targets are unknown. Since all of the isolated RNA was reverse transcribed, expressed TCRB transcripts were what got sequenced. This table comes from immunoSEQ multiplex PCR, and its TCRdb copy is limited to in-frame clones, with some not included. The sample consists of 150,000 to 200,000 clones, approximately 8.7% of them appearing once. The specimen sequenced was central memory CD4+ T cells from blood. The receptors shown here come from a woman aged 30 to 39 with type 1 diabetes.

The chain links TRBV30 to TRBJ2-2, with 7 bases matching TRBD2. The CDR3 loop spans 13 amino acids. With V trimmed by 8 bases and J by 0 bases, 3 bases remained unmatched. Germline-derived CDR1 and CDR2 are GTSNPN and SVGIG (reference sequence). DNA of the CDR3: TGTGCCGGGGGGGGACCGAACACCGGGGAGCTGTTTTTT. Translation gives CAGGGPNTGELFF.

This clone was recorded a few times. Additional DNA sequences in this sample encode the identical CDR3. This chain joins TRBV5-6 and TRBJ2-5; the match to TRBD2 covers 15 bases. The CDR3 has 17 residues. Germline trimming cut 2 bases from V and 5 bases from J; bases unmatched to any gene: 7. Germline CDR1 reads SGHDT; CDR2 reads YYEEEE. The CDR3 here is CASSLGLAGGRSETQYF. DNA of the CDR3: TGTGCCAGCAGCTTAGGACTAGCGGGAGGGCGGAGTGAGACCCAGTACTTC.

The V and J genes are TRBV15 and TRBJ1-2, with D perhaps TRBD1 (6 bases). V lost 0 bases and J lost 5, with 13 bases in between. CDR3 size: 15 residues. The germline CDR1 and CDR2 sequences are LNHNV and YYDKDF (reference sequence). The chain's CDR3 is CATSRDPGQAYGYTF. The DNA of the CDR3 is TGTGCCACCAGCAGAGATCCGGGACAAGCTTATGGCTACACCTTC.

This clone was seen only a few times. This chain connects TRBV5-1 to TRBJ2-3, with TRBD2 matching 12 bases. Germline V CDR1 and CDR2: SGHRS, YFSETQ. This CDR3 region has 17 residues. With 4 bases clipped from V and 2 bases from J, the junction kept 8 bases outside the gene matches. The CDR3 region has the DNA TGCGCCAGCAGCCCACCCCTAGCGGGAGGGAACACAGATACGCAGTATTTT. As protein: CASSPPLAGGNTDTQYF.

The chain uses TRBV6-5 and TRBJ2-3, with TRBD1 matching 10 bases. Germline values: CDR1 MNHEY, CDR2 SVGAGI. This CDR3 comprises 15 residues. V lost 2 bases to trimming and J lost 1 base; unmatched junction nucleotides: 0. The CDR3 DNA reads as TGTGCCAGCAGTTACGGACAGGGGGGCACAGATACGCAGTATTTT. It translates to CASSYGQGGTDTQYF.

This clone was found many times. J is TRBJ2-7 and V is TRBV7-2, with D possibly matching TRBD1 (5 bases). Per the germline V gene, CDR1 is SGHTA and CDR2 is FQGNSA. V was cut by 3 bases and J by 8 bases, with 14 bases left in between. The CDR3 extends over 13 amino acids. In DNA form, the CDR3 reads TGTGCCAGCAGCTTCGGACACAATGGGCAGCAGTACTTC. Protein product: CASSFGHNGQQYF.

The chain links TRBV6-5 to TRBJ2-7; 10 nucleotides match TRBD1. The CDR3 has 14 residues. Germline V lookup: CDR1 MNHEY, CDR2 SVGAGI. Trimming at V came to 6 bases and at J to 0 bases, leaving 2 bases not matched to a gene. The chain's CDR3 is CASRGQGHSYEQYF. The CDR3 DNA follows: TGTGCCAGCAGGGGACAGGGGCACTCCTACGAGCAGTACTTC.

This clone came up a few times. The chain has TRBV6-5 and TRBJ2-3, with D perhaps matching TRBD1 (6 bases). V lost 6 bases, J lost 6 bases, and 10 bases lay in between. CDR3 length: 12 amino acids. From germline, CDR1 is MNHEY and CDR2 SVGAGI. The CDR3 region is CASRTGRDTQYF. CDR3 bases: TGTGCCAGCAGGACAGGCAGGGATACGCAGTATTTT.